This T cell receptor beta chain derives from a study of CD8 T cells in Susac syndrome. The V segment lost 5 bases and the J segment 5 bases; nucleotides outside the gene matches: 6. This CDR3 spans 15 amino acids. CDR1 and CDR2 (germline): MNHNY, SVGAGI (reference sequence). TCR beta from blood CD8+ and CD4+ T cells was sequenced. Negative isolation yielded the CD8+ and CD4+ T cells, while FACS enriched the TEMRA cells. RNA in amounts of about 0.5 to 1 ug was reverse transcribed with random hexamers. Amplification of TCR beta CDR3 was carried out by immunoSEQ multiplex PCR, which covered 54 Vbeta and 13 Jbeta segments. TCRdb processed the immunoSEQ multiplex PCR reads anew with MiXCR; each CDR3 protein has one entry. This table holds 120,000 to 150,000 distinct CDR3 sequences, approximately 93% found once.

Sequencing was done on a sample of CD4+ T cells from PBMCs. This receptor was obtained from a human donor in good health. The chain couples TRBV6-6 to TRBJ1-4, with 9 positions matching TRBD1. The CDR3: CASSTTGGSNEKLFF. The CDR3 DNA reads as TGTGCCAGCAGTACAACAGGGGGCTCCAATGAAAAACTGTTTTTT.